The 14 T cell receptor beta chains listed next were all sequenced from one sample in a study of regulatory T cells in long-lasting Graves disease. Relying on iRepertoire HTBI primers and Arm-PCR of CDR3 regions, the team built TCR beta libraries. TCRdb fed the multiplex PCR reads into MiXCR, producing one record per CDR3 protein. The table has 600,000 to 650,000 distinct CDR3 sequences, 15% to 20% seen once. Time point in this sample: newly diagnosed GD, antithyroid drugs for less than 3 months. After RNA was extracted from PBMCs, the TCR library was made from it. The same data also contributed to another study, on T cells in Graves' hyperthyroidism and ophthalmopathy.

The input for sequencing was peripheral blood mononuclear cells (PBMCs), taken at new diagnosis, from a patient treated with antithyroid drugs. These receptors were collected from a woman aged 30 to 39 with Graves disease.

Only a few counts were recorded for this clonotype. CDR3: CATKGDRVYNEQFF. The DNA of the CDR3 is TGTGCCACCAAGGGGGACAGGGTCTACAATGAGCAGTTCTTC. The rearrangement uses TRBV24-1 and TRBJ2-1, with 9 bases that match TRBD1. CDR3 size: 14 residues. The junction had 4 bases not matched to a gene; V was cut back by 8 bases and J by 3 bases. Germline lookup yields CDR1 KGHDR and CDR2 SFDVKD.

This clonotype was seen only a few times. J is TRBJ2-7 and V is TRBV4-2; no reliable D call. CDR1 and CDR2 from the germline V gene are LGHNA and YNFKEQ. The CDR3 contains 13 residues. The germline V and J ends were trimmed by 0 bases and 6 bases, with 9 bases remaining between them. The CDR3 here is CASSQDPHSEQYF. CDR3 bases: TGTGCCAGCAGCCAAGATCCACACTCCGAGCAGTACTTC.

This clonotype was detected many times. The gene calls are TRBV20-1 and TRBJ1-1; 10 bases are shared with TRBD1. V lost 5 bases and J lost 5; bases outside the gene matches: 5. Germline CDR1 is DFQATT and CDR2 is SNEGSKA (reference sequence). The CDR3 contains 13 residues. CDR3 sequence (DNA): TGCAGTGCTTTCGACAGGGGGCGGACTGAAGCTTTCTTT. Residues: CSAFDRGRTEAFF.

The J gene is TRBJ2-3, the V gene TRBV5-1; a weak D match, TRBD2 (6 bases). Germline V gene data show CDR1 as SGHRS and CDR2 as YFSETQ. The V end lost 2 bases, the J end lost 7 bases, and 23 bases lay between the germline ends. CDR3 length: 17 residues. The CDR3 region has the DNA TGCGCCAGCAGCTTCGGTCCTACGGCCGCTAGCGAAAATACGCAGTATTTT. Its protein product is CASSFGPTAASENTQYF.

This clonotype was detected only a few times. The CDR3 loop is CASSSILGGTGDYNEQFF. The CDR3 DNA follows: TGTGCTAGTAGCTCAATTCTCGGGGGGACAGGGGACTACAATGAGCAGTTCTTC. The chain joins TRBV12-5 to TRBJ2-1, with TRBD1 identical over 10 bases. Germline trimming cut 8 bases from V and 3 bases from J; bases unmatched to any gene: 16. CDR3 length: 18 amino acids. In germline, CDR1 is LGHNT, CDR2 FRNRAP.

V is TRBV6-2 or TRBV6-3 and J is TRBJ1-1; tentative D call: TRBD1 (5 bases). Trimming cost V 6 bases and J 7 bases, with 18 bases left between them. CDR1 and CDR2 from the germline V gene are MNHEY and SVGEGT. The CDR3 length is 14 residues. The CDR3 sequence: CASSDGGFVSEAFF. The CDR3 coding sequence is TGTGCCAGCAGCGACGGGGGGTTTGTTAGTGAAGCTTTCTTT.

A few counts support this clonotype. This CDR3 reads CASSVGGGGGSYNEQFF. The CDR3 nucleotides read TGTGCCAGCAGCGTAGGGGGGGGAGGAGGCTCCTACAATGAGCAGTTCTTC. The V and J genes are TRBV9 and TRBJ2-1; 7 bases match TRBD2. V gave up 0 bases and J gave up 0 bases; unmatched junction bases: 6. The CDR3 loop spans 17 amino acids. CDR1 and CDR2 (germline): SGDLS, YYNGEE.

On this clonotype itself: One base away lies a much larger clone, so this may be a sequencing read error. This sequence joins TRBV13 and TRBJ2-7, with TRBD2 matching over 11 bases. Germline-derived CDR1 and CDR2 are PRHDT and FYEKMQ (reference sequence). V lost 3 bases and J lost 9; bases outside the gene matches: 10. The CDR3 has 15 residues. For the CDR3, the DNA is TGTGCCAGCAGCTTTACTAGCGGGAGAGGCGGCGGGCAGTACTTC. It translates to CASSFTSGRGGGQYF.

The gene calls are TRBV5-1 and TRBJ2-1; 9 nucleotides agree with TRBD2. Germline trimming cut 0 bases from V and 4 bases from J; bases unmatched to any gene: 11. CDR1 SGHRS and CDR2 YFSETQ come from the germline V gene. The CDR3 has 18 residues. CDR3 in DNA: TGCGCCAGCAGCTTGGCCGGATCCGGGACTAGCATATACAATGAGCAGTTCTTC. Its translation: CASSLAGSGTSIYNEQFF.

The DNA of the CDR3 is TGTGCCAGCAGCTTAGTTCGGTGGGGACCATCCTACGAGCAGTACTTC. It encodes CASSLVRWGPSYEQYF. This chain uses TRBV11-2 with TRBJ2-7, with D perhaps being TRBD1 or TRBD2 (5 bases each). V was cut by 1 base and J by 1 base, with 14 bases left in between. This CDR3 is 16 amino acids long. The germline gives CDR1 SGHAT, CDR2 FQNNGV.

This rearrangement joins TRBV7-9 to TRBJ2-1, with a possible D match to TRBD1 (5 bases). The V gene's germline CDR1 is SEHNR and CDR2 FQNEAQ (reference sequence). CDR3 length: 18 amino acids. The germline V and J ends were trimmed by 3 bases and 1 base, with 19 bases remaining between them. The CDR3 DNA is TGTGCCAGCAGCTTCAGACCTAAGACAGTGCAATCCTACAATGAGCAGTTCTTC. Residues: CASSFRPKTVQSYNEQFF.

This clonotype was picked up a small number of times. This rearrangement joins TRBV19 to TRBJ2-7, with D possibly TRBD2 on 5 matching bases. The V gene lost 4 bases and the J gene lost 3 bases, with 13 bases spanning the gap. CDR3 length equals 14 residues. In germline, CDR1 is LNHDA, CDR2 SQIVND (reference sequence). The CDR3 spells CASSTPGLLYEQYF. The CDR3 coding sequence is TGTGCCAGTAGTACGCCAGGACTTCTCTACGAGCAGTACTTC.

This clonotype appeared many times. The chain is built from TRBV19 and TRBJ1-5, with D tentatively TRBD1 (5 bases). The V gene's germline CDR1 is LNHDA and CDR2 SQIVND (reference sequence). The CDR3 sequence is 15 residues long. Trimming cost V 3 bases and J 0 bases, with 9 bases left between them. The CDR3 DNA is TGTGCCAGTAGTATCGGGGCTTATAGCAATCAGCCCCAGCATTTT. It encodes CASSIGAYSNQPQHF.

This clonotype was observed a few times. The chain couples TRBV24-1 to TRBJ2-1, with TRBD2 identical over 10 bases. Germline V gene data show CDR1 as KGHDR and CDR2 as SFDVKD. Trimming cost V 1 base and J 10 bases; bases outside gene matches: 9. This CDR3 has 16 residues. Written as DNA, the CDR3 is TGTGCCACCAGTGATTTCGCTAGCGGGGGCCCCTTGGAGCAGTTCTTC. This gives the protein CATSDFASGGPLEQFF.